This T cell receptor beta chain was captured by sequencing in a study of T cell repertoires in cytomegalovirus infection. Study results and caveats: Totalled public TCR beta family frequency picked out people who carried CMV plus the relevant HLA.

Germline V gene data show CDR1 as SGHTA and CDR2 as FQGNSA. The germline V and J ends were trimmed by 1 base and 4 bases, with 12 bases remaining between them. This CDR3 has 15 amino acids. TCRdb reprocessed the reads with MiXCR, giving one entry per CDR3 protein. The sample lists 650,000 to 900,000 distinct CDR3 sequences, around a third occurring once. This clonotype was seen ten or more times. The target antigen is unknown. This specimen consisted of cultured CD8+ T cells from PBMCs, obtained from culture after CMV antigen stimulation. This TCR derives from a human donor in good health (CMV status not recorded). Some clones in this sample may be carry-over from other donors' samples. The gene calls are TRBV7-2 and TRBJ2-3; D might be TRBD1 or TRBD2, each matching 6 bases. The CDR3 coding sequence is TGTGCCAGCAGCTTAGTGGGGGGCCCCCCAGATACGCAGTATTTT. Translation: CASSLVGGPPDTQYF.